This entry describes one T cell receptor (beta chain). This entry belongs to a study of OX40 agonist ivuxolimab in advanced cancers. The overall study: The eligibility criteria allowed prior anti-PD-1, anti-PD-L1 or anti-CTLA-4 therapy, and under 50% had some.

V was pared by 4 bases and J by 5 bases, with 9 bases between. The CDR3 spans 13 residues. CDR1 and CDR2 from the germline V gene are WSHSY and SAAADI. Assay: immunoSEQ multiplex PCR; the TCRdb copy retains only in-frame clones and omits some. The sample holds about 10,000 clones, less than 65% seen once. This receptor was taken from an adult with an advanced solid tumor such as melanoma, head and neck, liver or kidney cancer. The chain recombines TRBV10-2 with TRBJ2-1; D ambiguous. The sequencing here drew on CD4+ or CD8+ T cells sorted from blood, taken in a trial of the OX40 agonist ivuxolimab. CDR3 residues: CASSGGLDNEQFF. Here the CDR3 DNA reads TGCGCCAGCAGTGGTGGCTTGGACAATGAGCAGTTCTTC.